Below are 32 T cell receptor beta chains sequenced from a single sample in a study of early T cells in non-severe SARS-CoV-2 infection. Each CDR3 protein is one row after TCRdb ran MiXCR on the 5' RACE reads. The table records 60,000 to 65,000 distinct CDR3 sequences, about 9.9% of them present only once. The sequenced material came from whole blood. The source of these receptors is an adult who was a healthcare worker with PCR-confirmed SARS-CoV-2 infection or an uninfected control (not recorded which).

This clonotype was counted only a few times. DNA of the CDR3: TGCGCCAGCAGTTTGTGGAACACCGGGGAGCTGTTTTTT. It translates to CASSLWNTGELFF. The V gene is TRBV10-1, the J gene TRBJ2-2; D remains ambiguous. With 5 bases removed from V and 1 base from J, the gap between germline ends came to 5 bases. The CDR3 has 13 residues. Germline-derived CDR1 and CDR2 are WNHNN and SYGVQD (reference sequence).

The rearrangement joins TRBV27 to TRBJ2-5; the D gene is possibly TRBD2 (5 bases). Germline V gene sequence: CDR1 MNHEY, CDR2 SMNVEV (reference sequence). This CDR3 contains 13 residues. V was trimmed by 2 bases and J by 4 bases, leaving 8 bases between them. CDR3 sequence: CASSLSGRETQYF. CDR3 nucleotide sequence: TGTGCCAGCAGTTTAAGTGGGAGAGAGACCCAGTACTTC.

At least ten counts were recorded for this clonotype. This chain links TRBV19 with TRBJ2-6; D is ambiguous. This CDR3 has 16 amino acids. Germline V gene lookup returns CDR1 LNHDA and CDR2 SQIVND (reference sequence). Trimming took off 0 bases at V and 2 bases at J, with 8 bases between the two ends. The CDR3 DNA sequence: TGTGCCAGTAGTATAGATGCCGGAACTGGGGCCAACGTCCTGACTTTC. Translation gives CASSIDAGTGANVLTF. Supplemented by reference TRBV19 and TRBJ2-6, the full variable domain reads DGGITQSPKYLFRKEGQNVTLSCEQNLNHDAMYWYRQDPGQGLRLIYYSQIVNDFQKGDIAEGYSVSREKKESFPLTVTSAQKNPTAFYLCASSIDAGTGANVLTFGAGSRLTVL.

This clonotype turned up a few times. The J gene is TRBJ1-1, the V gene TRBV18; maybe TRBD1 (5 bases). CDR3 length: 16 amino acids. Germline-derived CDR1 and CDR2 are KGHSH and LQKENI. V was trimmed by 0 bases and J by 1 base, leaving 12 bases between them. In nucleotides, the CDR3 is TGTGCCAGCTCACCACCAAACTCGGGGACGAACACTGAAGCTTTCTTT. This codes for CASSPPNSGTNTEAFF. Based on the CDR3 plus reference TRBV18 and TRBJ1-1, the full variable domain is NAGVMQNPRHLVRRRGQEARLRCSPMKGHSHVYWYRQLPEEGLKFMVYLQKENIIDESGMPKERFSAEFPKEGPSILRIQQVVRGDSAAYFCASSPPNSGTNTEAFFGQGTRLTVV.

This chain uses TRBV25-1 with TRBJ2-2; D is undetermined. Trimming took 4 bases from V and 2 from J, leaving 11 bases between them. Germline V gene sequence: CDR1 MGHDK, CDR2 SYGVNS. This CDR3 region has 15 residues. The CDR3 sequence is CASSGPGHNTGELFF. CDR3 nucleotide sequence: TGTGCCAGCAGTGGGCCCGGCCATAACACCGGGGAGCTGTTTTTT.

The table lists this clonotype with many counts. J is TRBJ2-5 and V is TRBV7-2, with 11 nucleotides matching TRBD2. V shed 1 base, J shed 5 bases, and the junction held 3 bases outside the gene matches. Germline V lookup: CDR1 SGHTA, CDR2 FQGNSA. The CDR3 covers 15 residues. CDR3: CASSLVTSGDETQYF. As DNA, the CDR3 is TGTGCCAGCAGCTTAGTGACTAGCGGGGACGAGACCCAGTACTTC.

This clonotype was counted a few times. This chain joins TRBV6-1 and TRBJ1-4; TRBD1 matches at 8 bases. The V gene's germline CDR1 is MNHNS and CDR2 SASEGT. The CDR3 covers 14 residues. The J segment lost 3 bases and the V segment lost 5 bases, leaving 2 bases of the junction unmatched. The CDR3 spells CASSTGGANEKLFF. CDR3 nucleotides: TGTGCCAGCAGTACAGGGGGAGCTAATGAAAAACTGTTTTTT.

This clonotype was found a few times. The rearrangement links TRBV7-6 to TRBJ2-1, with 8 bases identical to TRBD2. V was pared by 0 bases and J by 4 bases, with 5 bases of the junction left unmatched. The CDR3 totals 16 residues. Germline values: CDR1 SGHVS, CDR2 FNYEAQ. CDR3 sequence (DNA): TGTGCCAGCAGCTTAGCGCAGTCTAGCGGGTACAATGAGCAGTTCTTC. It specifies CASSLAQSSGYNEQFF.

For this clonotype: A much larger clone lies one base from this, so it may be a read error. The J gene is TRBJ2-1, the V gene TRBV18, with a possible D match to TRBD1 (6 bases). Trimming cost V 0 bases and J 6 bases, with 15 bases left between them. CDR3 length: 16 residues. The germline V gene encodes CDR1 KGHSH and CDR2 LQKENI. Here the CDR3 reads CASSPPLGGIPNEQFF. CDR3 coding DNA: TGTGCCAGCTCACCACCGTTAGGGGGTATCCCCAATGAGCAGTTCTTC.

This clonotype has a count of ten or more. For the CDR3, the DNA is TGTGCCAGCAGTTTAGGAATCAGGGGTAGCACTGAAGCTTTCTTT. It translates to CASSLGIRGSTEAFF. The chain couples TRBV28 to TRBJ1-1; D possibly corresponds to TRBD1 (6 bases). The V gene's germline CDR1 is MDHEN and CDR2 SYDVKM. Trimming stripped 2 bases from V and 4 bases from J, with 14 bases between. CDR3 length: 15 residues.

This clonotype was detected many times. The rearrangement uses TRBV6-2 or TRBV6-3 and TRBJ2-7, with 9 bases identical to TRBD2. After removal of 6 bases from V and 9 bases from J, the junction contained 12 bases not matched to a gene. CDR3 length equals 14 residues. Germline V gene data show CDR1 as MNHEY and CDR2 as SVGEGT. DNA for the CDR3: TGTGCCAGCAGCCCCGGCGCGCGGGGGGGCTGGCAGTACGTC. It yields the protein CASSPGARGGWQYV.

This clonotype occurred a few times. This chain connects TRBV2 to TRBJ2-4; TRBD2 matches at 16 bases. This CDR3 has 18 residues. Germline-derived CDR1 and CDR2 are SNHLY and FYNNEI. Trimming removed 5 bases from V and 0 bases from J; junction bases left unmatched: 4. CDR3 nucleotide sequence: TGTGCCAGCAGTCCCGGGACTAGCGGGGGGGCAGCCAAAAACATTCAGTACTTC. Its translation is CASSPGTSGGAAKNIQYF.

This clonotype was recorded a few times. The V gene is TRBV11-2, the J gene TRBJ2-2; D may be TRBD2 (5 bases). Looked up from germline, CDR1 is SGHAT and CDR2 is FQNNGV. The CDR3 consists of 17 residues. Trimming stripped 4 bases from V and 2 bases from J, with 17 bases between. The CDR3 here is CASSSPPSRTNTGELFF. CDR3 nucleotide sequence: TGTGCCAGCAGCTCCCCCCCTTCCAGGACTAACACCGGGGAGCTGTTTTTT. Filled out from reference TRBV11-2 and TRBJ2-2, the complete variable domain reads EAGVAQSPRYKIIEKRQSVAFWCNPISGHATLYWYQQILGQGPKLLIQFQNNGVVDDSQLPKDRFSAERLKGVDSTLKIQPAKLEDSAVYLCASSSPPSRTNTGELFFGEGSRLTVL.

This sequence joins TRBV7-9 and TRBJ1-4; 8 bases map to TRBD1. Germline values: CDR1 SEHNR, CDR2 FQNEAQ (reference sequence). The CDR3 is 16 amino acids. The ends lost 5 bases at V and 7 bases at J; junction bases unmatched: 12. Here the CDR3 reads CASSLLDRGGIEKLFF. The DNA of the CDR3 is TGTGCCAGCAGCCTACTAGACAGGGGCGGTATTGAAAAACTGTTTTTT.

This chain uses TRBV6-6 with TRBJ1-6, with D maybe TRBD1 (5 bases). Per the germline V gene, CDR1 is MNHNY and CDR2 is SVGAGI (reference sequence). The CDR3 is made up of 14 amino acids. The V end was cut by 7 bases, the J end by 3 bases, with 10 bases between. DNA of the CDR3: TGTGCCAGCAAGCTGACAGACTATAATTCACCCCTCCACTTT. This sequence encodes CASKLTDYNSPLHF.

This clonotype was recorded a few times. V usage is TRBV7-3 and J usage is TRBJ2-3; TRBD1 aligns across 8 bases. This CDR3 is built from 14 residues. CDR1 is SGHTA and CDR2 is FQGTGA in the germline V gene. J gave up 9 bases and V 4 bases, and 9 bases lay outside the gene matches. CDR3 protein: CASSSGQGPQTQYF. CDR3 bases: TGTGCCAGCAGCTCTGGACAGGGCCCCCAAACGCAGTATTTT.

This rearrangement joins TRBV7-8 to TRBJ2-3, with TRBD1 as a possible D gene (5 bases). Germline V gene data show CDR1 as SGHVS and CDR2 as FQNEAQ. CDR3 size: 15 residues. The V gene lost 5 bases and the J gene lost 5 bases, with 17 bases spanning the gap. CDR3 loop: CASSPRRTMEDTQYF. The CDR3 DNA is TGTGCCAGCAGCCCGCGGCGGACAATGGAAGATACGCAGTATTTT.

V and J are TRBV10-1 and TRBJ2-7, with D possibly TRBD1 on 5 matching bases. The CDR3 is made up of 16 amino acids. Trimming removed 0 bases at V and 1 base at J, with 13 bases between. Germline-derived CDR1 and CDR2 are WNHNN and SYGVQD (reference sequence). CDR3 in DNA: TGCGCCAGCAGTGAGTCAAGGGGCCCACTTTCCTACGAGCAGTACGTC. This translates into CASSESRGPLSYEQYV.

This chain links TRBV20-1 with TRBJ2-1, with D perhaps matching TRBD1 (6 bases). The ends were cut back, 0 bases at V and 0 bases at J, with 18 bases in the middle. Germline-derived CDR1 and CDR2 are DFQATT and SNEGSKA (reference sequence). The CDR3 consists of 18 residues. CDR3 region: CSARDRLRTESSYNEQFF. CDR3 sequence (DNA): TGCAGTGCTAGAGATCGCCTCAGGACAGAGAGCTCCTACAATGAGCAGTTCTTC.

The genes are TRBV19 and TRBJ2-6; 7 bases match TRBD1. CDR1 LNHDA and CDR2 SQIVND come from the germline V gene (reference sequence). CDR3 size: 16 residues. Germline trimming cut 3 bases from V and 0 bases from J; bases unmatched to any gene: 2. In DNA, the CDR3 is TGTGCCAGTAGTATCCGGACAGGCTCTGGGGCCAACGTCCTGACTTTC. Its translation is CASSIRTGSGANVLTF.

This clonotype was counted many times. This chain connects TRBV7-9 to TRBJ2-1, with TRBD2 as a possible D gene (7 bases). CDR3 length: 14 residues. The V end was cut by 4 bases, the J end by 6 bases, with 13 bases between. Germline V gene sequence: CDR1 SEHNR, CDR2 FQNEAQ (reference sequence). The CDR3: CASSSSRGGNEQFF. CDR3 in DNA: TGTGCCAGCAGCTCGTCGAGGGGGGGCAATGAGCAGTTCTTC.

The chain joins TRBV6-6 to TRBJ2-1, with 10 positions matching TRBD1. Losses at the gene ends were 4 bases for V and 0 bases for J; bases not matched to a gene: 12. Germline V gene sequence: CDR1 MNHNY, CDR2 SVGAGI (reference sequence). The CDR3 sequence is 19 residues long. Written as DNA, the CDR3 is TGTGCCAGCAGTTCAGACAGGGGGCTCTACCCGAGCTCCTACAATGAGCAGTTCTTC. Translated: CASSSDRGLYPSSYNEQFF.

The V and J genes are TRBV29-1 and TRBJ2-5; the D gene could be TRBD1 or TRBD2 (5 bases each). Germline V gene data show CDR1 as SQVTM and CDR2 as ANQGSEA. Trimming removed 4 bases from V and 8 bases from J, with 8 bases in between. This CDR3 contains 10 residues. CDR3 sequence (DNA): TGCAGCGTTGGGGACGGAACCCAGTACTTC. This codes for CSVGDGTQYF. The whole variable domain, remainder taken from reference TRBV29-1 and TRBJ2-5, is SAVISQKPSRDICQRGTSLTIQCQVDSQVTMMFWYRQQPGQSLTLIATANQGSEATYESGFVIDKFPISRPNLTFSTLTVSNMSPEDSSIYLCSVGDGTQYFGPGTRLLVL.

The V gene is TRBV6-1, the J gene TRBJ1-5; TRBD1 aligns across 7 bases. After removal of 4 bases from V and 5 bases from J, the junction contained 11 bases not matched to a gene. In germline, CDR1 is MNHNS, CDR2 SASEGT. The CDR3 loop spans 16 amino acids. CDR3 protein: CASSGQDRDRDQPQHF. In DNA, the CDR3 is TGTGCCAGCAGTGGCCAAGACAGGGATAGGGATCAGCCCCAGCATTTT.

This chain links TRBV11-2 with TRBJ2-7; D is undetermined. The V gene's germline CDR1 is SGHAT and CDR2 FQNNGV. CDR3 length equals 13 residues. The CDR3 bases are TGTGCCAGCAGCCTAGAATGGTGGTACGAGCAGTACGTC. Its protein is CASSLEWWYEQYV.

The chain recombines TRBV5-1 with TRBJ2-4; the match to TRBD2 covers 11 bases. The V gene end was trimmed by 0 bases and the J gene end by 6 bases; junction bases not matched to a gene: 2. The CDR3 totals 15 residues. The germline gives CDR1 SGHRS, CDR2 YFSETQ. The CDR3 DNA reads TGCGCCAGCAGCTTGGAAGGGACTAGCGGAAACATTCAGTACTTC. Translated: CASSLEGTSGNIQYF.

The rearrangement joins TRBV11-1 to TRBJ2-3, with 7 bases aligning to TRBD1. Germline V gene sequence: CDR1 SGHAT, CDR2 FQDESV (reference sequence). J lost 1 base, V lost 5 bases, and 6 bases had no gene match. CDR3 length equals 15 residues. This CDR3 reads CASSPRQGRTDTQYF. DNA for the CDR3: TGTGCCAGCAGCCCGAGACAGGGTCGCACAGATACGCAGTATTTT.

The rearrangement joins TRBV30 to TRBJ2-3, with TRBD2 as a possible D gene (6 bases). The germline V gene encodes CDR1 GTSNPN and CDR2 SVGIG (reference sequence). V was trimmed by 0 bases and J by 0 bases, leaving 7 bases between them. This CDR3 has 14 residues. CDR3 sequence: CAWSVLASTDTQYF. The CDR3 nucleotides read TGTGCCTGGAGTGTACTAGCTAGCACAGATACGCAGTATTTT.

The table lists this clonotype with a count of one. The genes are TRBV20-1 and TRBJ2-5; TRBD2 is a possible D gene (6 bases). Germline CDR1 reads DFQATT; CDR2 reads SNEGSKA (reference sequence). The CDR3 is made up of 13 amino acids. The V gene lost 3 bases and the J gene lost 0 bases, with 8 bases spanning the gap. In DNA form, the CDR3 reads TGCAGTGCTAGCTGGACTAACCAAGAGACCCAGTACTTC. This translates into CSASWTNQETQYF.

This rearrangement joins TRBV2 to TRBJ2-5, with 8 bases aligning to TRBD1. The germline V gene has CDR1 SNHLY and CDR2 FYNNEI. There are 14 residues in the CDR3. After removal of 5 bases from V and 8 bases from J, the junction contained 10 bases not matched to a gene. The CDR3 DNA is TGTGCCAGCAGTCCACGGACAGGGTTTTCCACCCAGTACTTC. Translation: CASSPRTGFSTQYF.

This clonotype was seen a few times. The chain recombines TRBV3-1 with TRBJ1-2; D is unresolved. This CDR3 contains 12 residues. Germline V gene lookup returns CDR1 LGHDT and CDR2 YNNKEL (reference sequence). The V gene lost 4 bases and the J gene lost 4 bases, with 7 bases spanning the gap. In nucleotides, the CDR3 is TGTGCCAGCAGCCGGACGGCCTATGGCTACACCTTC. Amino acids: CASSRTAYGYTF.

Notes on this clonotype: The junction shows a germline mismatch at one end, possibly a read error. The genes are TRBV29-1 and TRBJ2-3, with 7 bases lining up with TRBD1. Per germline, CDR1 SQVTM and CDR2 ANQGSEA. The CDR3 spans 13 residues. The CDR3 nucleotides read TGCAGCGTTAAAGACAGGGTCCCAGATACGCAGTATTTT. This sequence encodes CSVKDRVPDTQYF.